This T cell receptor (beta chain) was captured in a study of cytomegalovirus exposure and HLA in healthy donors. Use of 60 Vbeta and 13 Jbeta primers characterized the PCR. Libraries were prepared by immunoSEQ multiplex PCR; TCRdb keeps only in-frame clonotypes and omits some of them. The sample has some 93,000 clones, around a tenth seen once. Study results and caveats: Rates of TCR association differed by HLA locus in a later analysis, with DRB1 highest and HLA-C lowest. When a later analysis compared HLA-associated TCR beta chains with equally common others, the HLA-associated chains turned out to be more clonally expanded and to have lower generation probabilities. Information on immune exposure was restricted to one variable (CMV serostatus).

This clone was counted only a few times. Its antigen is not known. The sequencing sample was made of PBMCs. This TCR was recovered from a man aged 45-60 years in good health and CMV-seropositive.

The CDR3 coding sequence is TGTGCCAGCAGCAAAGTACACAGGGGGAAGGTTGGGGAGCAGTTCTTC. Residues: CASSKVHRGKVGEQFF. The chain combines TRBV21-1 with TRBJ2-1; the D call of TRBD1 is as the table states it, not checked on the DNA. TRBV21-1 corresponds to a pseudogene. This CDR3 has 16 amino acids.